This is a list of T cell receptor beta chains from one sample in a study of siplizumab effects on memory and regulatory T cells. TCRdb's table, derived via immunoSEQ multiplex PCR, lists solely in-frame clones and lacks some. There are 100,000 or so clones in the sample; about 94% occur only once, and over 1% lies in the top ten. The sequencing input was non-Treg CD4+ T cells sorted from blood. Receptor source: a human donor in good health. The CDR3 runs from the conserved cysteine through the conserved F or W. Each record gives: V gene, clone size, D gene, J gene, CDR3 protein, CDR3 DNA. The D gene is left open where the match is weak. Clone size appears in some rows only: once, few, many, or a class for an expanded clone.

TRBV28	.	TRBD2	TRBJ2-5	CASSSPPWGGAQYF	TGTGCCAGCAGCTCCCCCCCTTGGGGGGGGGCCCAGTACTTC
TRBV6-1	.	.	TRBJ1-2	CASSDDGYTF	TGTGCCAGCAGTGACGATGGCTACACCTTC
TRBV5-4	few	TRBD2	TRBJ2-7	CASSLVREGSLYEQYF	TGTGCCAGCAGCTTGGTACGGGAGGGTTCTCTCTACGAGCAGTACTTC
TRBV5-1	.	.	TRBJ2-5	CASSLGQDQETQYF	TGCGCCAGCAGCTTGGGACAGGACCAAGAGACCCAGTACTTC
TRBV6-5	.	TRBD2	TRBJ2-7	CASRSRLAGEGEQYF	TGTGCCAGCAGATCCCGACTAGCGGGAGAGGGCGAGCAGTACTTC
TRBV19	.	TRBD1	TRBJ2-3	CASGQGARRGDTQYF	TGTGCCAGTGGACAGGGGGCGCGACGTGGAGATACGCAGTATTTT
TRBV6-5	.	.	TRBJ2-2	CASSYQGSTGELFF	TGTGCCAGCAGTTACCAGGGTTCTACCGGGGAGCTGTTTTTT
TRBV5-1	.	.	TRBJ2-2	CASSSGQGVWLQREANTGELFF	TGCGCCAGCAGCTCAGGACAGGGGGTATGGCTACAGCGGGAGGCGAACACCGGGGAGCTGTTTTTT
TRBV4-1	.	TRBD2	TRBJ2-5	CASSQAPSGRVQETQYF	TGCGCCAGCAGCCAAGCACCTAGCGGGAGGGTCCAAGAGACCCAGTACTTC
TRBV19	.	.	TRBJ1-1	CASSNFEGRGTEAFF	TGTGCCAGTAGTAATTTCGAGGGGCGCGGCACTGAAGCTTTCTTT
TRBV28	.	.	TRBJ1-2	CASSISAAGGYGYTF	TGTGCCAGCAGTATTAGTGCGGCAGGAGGCTATGGCTACACCTTC
TRBV19	.	.	TRBJ2-5	CASEGDTGETQYF	TGTGCCAGCGAGGGGGATACGGGGGAGACCCAGTACTTC
TRBV5-5	.	.	TRBJ1-3	CASSFYLVRTGNTIYF	TGTGCCAGCAGCTTCTATTTGGTTAGGACAGGAAACACCATATATTTT
TRBV7-3	once	.	TRBJ2-5	CASSRLPEETQYF	TGTGCCAGCAGCAGATTACCAGAAGAGACCCAGTACTTC
TRBV7-8	once	.	TRBJ2-7	CASSVQDLYEQYF	TGTGCCAGCAGTGTTCAGGACCTCTACGAGCAGTACTTC
TRBV7-8	.	.	TRBJ2-6	CASSLAYLLAGANVLTF	TGTGCCAGCAGCTTAGCGTACCTACTCGCTGGGGCCAACGTCCTGACTTTC
TRBV19	.	.	TRBJ2-5	CASSIDPLGGAKETQYF	TGTGCCAGTAGTATAGACCCCTTAGGTGGGGCCAAAGAGACCCAGTACTTC
TRBV14	once	TRBD1	TRBJ2-7	CASSQRQGTSSQYF	TGTGCCAGCAGCCAAAGACAGGGGACCTCGTCGCAGTACTTC
TRBV7-8	.	TRBD1	TRBJ2-1	CASSLANGRGWDEQFF	TGTGCCAGCAGCTTAGCGAACGGCAGGGGGTGGGATGAGCAGTTCTTC
TRBV30	.	.	TRBJ2-3	CAWSGTSGSTDTQYF	TGTGCCTGGAGCGGGACATCGGGGAGCACAGATACGCAGTATTTT
TRBV6-1	.	.	TRBJ1-5	CASSGISQGTQPQHF	TGTGCCAGCAGTGGAATTAGCCAGGGCACTCAGCCCCAGCATTTT
TRBV7-2	.	.	TRBJ2-1	CASSSLASMHNEQFF	TGTGCCAGCAGCTCGTTAGCGAGTATGCACAATGAGCAGTTCTTC
TRBV5-6	.	TRBD2	TRBJ2-1	CASSYTLSGAYNEQFF	TGTGCCAGCAGTTACACCCTGAGCGGGGCCTACAATGAGCAGTTCTTC
TRBV15	once	.	TRBJ2-1	CATSRETRFYEQFF	TGTGCCACCAGCAGGGAGACTAGATTTTATGAGCAGTTCTTC
TRBV5-1	.	.	TRBJ2-6	CASSVRGPGANVLTF	TGCGCCAGCAGCGTGAGGGGTCCTGGGGCCAACGTCCTGACTTTC
TRBV7-2	.	.	TRBJ2-5	CASSPGRQETQYF	TGTGCCAGCAGCCCCGGCAGGCAAGAGACCCAGTACTTC
TRBV5-6	.	.	TRBJ2-7	CASSFSRYEQYF	TGTGCCAGCAGCTTCTCTAGATACGAGCAGTACTTC
TRBV11-1	.	TRBD2	TRBJ2-1	CASSSPGGLVGEQFF	TGTGCCAGCAGCTCCCCCGGCGGACTAGTGGGTGAGCAGTTCTTC
TRBV4-2	.	TRBD1	TRBJ2-1	CASSQERGGHNEQFF	TGTGCCAGCAGCCAAGAGAGAGGGGGCCACAATGAGCAGTTCTTC
TRBV10-3	once	.	TRBJ2-7	CAISETRVGEQYF	TGTGCCATCAGTGAAACAAGGGTAGGCGAGCAGTACTTC
TRBV19	.	.	TRBJ2-3	CASSIPNSDTQYF	TGTGCCAGTAGTATTCCTAACTCAGATACGCAGTATTTT
TRBV5-6	once	.	TRBJ1-4	CASSLRVTGEKLFF	TGTGCCAGCAGCTTACGGGTAACAGGCGAAAAACTGTTTTTT
TRBV5-4	.	.	TRBJ1-5	CASSFGGVGVSNQPQHF	TGTGCCAGCAGCTTTGGGGGGGTAGGGGTGAGCAATCAGCCCCAGCATTTT
TRBV7-8	.	TRBD2	TRBJ2-7	CASSSGTSGTPLEQYF	TGTGCCAGCAGCTCCGGGACTAGCGGGACCCCCCTCGAGCAGTACTTC
TRBV28	once	TRBD2	TRBJ2-5	CASGLAGGAETQYF	TGTGCCAGCGGATTAGCGGGGGGGGCAGAGACCCAGTACTTC
TRBV2	.	.	TRBJ1-5	CASHSRAQVKPQHF	TGTGCCAGCCATTCCCGGGCCCAGGTAAAGCCCCAGCATTTT
TRBV7-3	.	.	TRBJ2-2	CASSYRDTGELFF	TGTGCCAGCAGCTATCGGGACACCGGGGAGCTGTTTTTT
TRBV7-8	.	TRBD1	TRBJ2-3	CASSPRTGEGTQYF	TGTGCCAGCAGCCCAAGGACAGGGGAAGGTACGCAGTATTTT
TRBV4-1	once	.	TRBJ2-5	CASSQDLGTQYF	TGCGCCAGCAGCCAAGACCTGGGGACCCAGTACTTC
TRBV28	.	.	TRBJ1-1	CASLGRQAEAFF	TGTGCCAGCCTGGGCAGGCAGGCTGAAGCTTTCTTT
TRBV18	.	.	TRBJ2-7	CASSPPSSYEQYF	TGTGCCAGCTCACCCCCGAGCTCCTACGAGCAGTACTTC
TRBV6-6	.	.	TRBJ2-7	CASSYSAGSYEQYF	TGTGCCAGCAGTTACTCGGCAGGTAGCTACGAGCAGTACTTC
TRBV5-1	.	.	TRBJ2-7	CASRPDSLQQYF	TGCGCCAGCAGGCCCGACTCCCTGCAGCAGTACTTC
TRBV7-9	once	.	TRBJ2-2	CASSLAHRPDGELFF	TGTGCCAGCAGCTTAGCGCACAGGCCGGACGGGGAGCTGTTTTTT
TRBV18	.	.	TRBJ1-2	CASSPETGNGYTF	TGTGCCAGCTCACCGGAAACAGGGAATGGCTACACCTTC
TRBV9	once	TRBD2	TRBJ2-1	CASSGRISGSLINEQFF	TGTGCCAGCAGCGGCCGAATCAGCGGGAGTTTGATCAATGAGCAGTTCTTC